This TCR beta chain was profiled in a study of cytomegalovirus exposure and HLA in healthy donors. General study findings and limits: The number of N-insertions in an Asian-associated ancestry cluster was reportedly below the approximately 600-donor mean in a later analysis.

The PCR used 60 Vbeta and 13 Jbeta primers. The repertoire was sequenced with immunoSEQ multiplex PCR; TCRdb's copy has only in-frame clones and lacks some. The repertoire includes approximately 150,000 clones, over 70% of them detected once, and about 5.6% sits in the top ten. To note about this clone: Its antigen remains unidentified.

Every donor was a healthy person donating bone marrow. The source of this sequence is a man aged 25-45 years in good health and CMV-seropositive. Sequenced sample: PBMCs.

As DNA, the CDR3 is TGTGCCAGCAGATCTGGACTGAATAATTCACCCCTCCACTTT. It specifies CASRSGLNNSPLHF. The V and J genes are TRBV5-6 and TRBJ1-6; D not resolved. Germline loops: CDR1 SGHDT, CDR2 YYEEEE. Trimming pared 5 bases from V and 5 bases from J, leaving 11 bases between. This CDR3 spans 14 amino acids.